The next 24 T cell receptor beta chains were all read from a single sample in a study of blood T cell repertoires in COVID-19. The assay was immunoSEQ multiplex PCR, and TCRdb's table has in-frame clones only and misses some. The sample has a few hundred thousand clones, 88% seen once; the top ten hold over 6%. The sample comprised peripheral blood. The receptor set was obtained from a woman aged 30 to 39 who had recovered from COVID-19.

The chain carries TRBV2 and TRBJ2-5; no firm D call. This CDR3 spans 12 amino acids. V was shortened by 2 bases and J by 3 bases, with 4 bases between the two germline ends. Germline lookup yields CDR1 SNHLY and CDR2 FYNNEI. CDR3 DNA sequence: TGTGCCAGCAGTGAACAAAAAGAGACCCAGTACTTC. It yields the protein CASSEQKETQYF. The full variable domain, completed using reference TRBV2 and TRBJ2-5, is EPEVTQTPSHQVTQMGQEVILRCVPISNHLYFYWYRQILGQKVEFLVSFYNNEISEKSEIFDDQFSVERPDGSNFTLKIRSTKLEDSAMYFCASSEQKETQYFGPGTRLLVL.

This CDR3 reads CSVVDSGANVLTF. The CDR3, as DNA: TGCAGCGTGGTAGACTCTGGGGCCAACGTCCTGACTTTC. The genes are TRBV29-1 and TRBJ2-6; D unclear. This CDR3 comprises 13 residues. V was trimmed by 6 bases and J by 0 bases, leaving 6 bases between them. Germline V gene lookup returns CDR1 SQVTM and CDR2 ANQGSEA.

The chain has TRBV5-4 and TRBJ1-4, with D uncertain. The CDR3 covers 15 residues. V was cut by 4 bases and J by 0 bases, with 10 bases left in between. Germline CDR1 reads SGHNT; CDR2 reads YYREEE (reference sequence). The CDR3 bases are TGTGCCAGCAGCCCGGGAGCCACAACTAATGAAAAACTGTTTTTT. Protein: CASSPGATTNEKLFF.

The chain uses TRBV10-3 and TRBJ2-5; TRBD2 might be the D (6 bases). Germline CDR1 is ENHRY and CDR2 is SYGVKD. The CDR3 totals 14 residues. Trimming cost V 0 bases and J 1 base, with 6 bases left between them. The CDR3 nucleotides read TGTGCCATCAGTGAGTCGGGACTCCAAGAGACCCAGTACTTC. It specifies CAISESGLQETQYF.

The chain combines TRBV28 with TRBJ2-3; D gene ambiguous. This CDR3 is 16 amino acids long. With 6 bases removed from V and 1 base from J, the gap between germline ends came to 17 bases. CDR1 and CDR2 from the germline V gene are MDHEN and SYDVKM. For the CDR3, the DNA is TGTGCCAGCAGCGCTCGTACAGTACAGCGCACAGATACGCAGTATTTT. This gives the protein CASSARTVQRTDTQYF. Variable domain in full (rest from reference TRBV28 and TRBJ2-3): DVKVTQSSRYLVKRTGEKVFLECVQDMDHENMFWYRQDPGLGLRLIYFSYDVKMKEKGDIPEGYSVSREKKERFSLILESASTNQTSMYLCASSARTVQRTDTQYFGPGTRLTVL.

This chain joins TRBV27 and TRBJ2-7; TRBD1 might be the D (5 bases). The CDR3 has 13 residues. Germline CDR1 MNHEY, CDR2 SMNVEV (reference sequence). Between the trimmed V and J ends, which lost 3 bases and 0 bases, there was a span of 6 bases. CDR3 nucleotide sequence: TGTGCCAGCAGTTTGGACATCTCCTACGAGCAGTACTTC. Translating it yields CASSLDISYEQYF.

V is TRBV29-1 and J is TRBJ2-1; D remains ambiguous. The CDR3 runs 11 residues. V shed 4 bases and J shed 4 bases, with 5 bases lying between them. Germline assignment: CDR1 SQVTM and CDR2 ANQGSEA. The DNA for the CDR3 is TGCAGCGTTGCGGGTTACAATGAGCAGTTCTTC. Protein product: CSVAGYNEQFF.

This chain joins TRBV3-1 (or the pseudogene TRBV3-2) and TRBJ2-3; no firm D call. The CDR3 runs 14 residues. Trimming stripped 0 bases from V and 4 bases from J, with 8 bases between. Germline-derived CDR1 and CDR2 are LGHDT and YNNKEL (reference sequence). This CDR3 reads CASSQEIVSDTQYF. The CDR3 DNA is TGTGCCAGCAGCCAAGAAATTGTATCAGATACGCAGTATTTT.

The chain joins TRBV28 to TRBJ1-6, with a possible D match to TRBD1 (5 bases). The CDR3 loop spans 11 amino acids. Germline V CDR1 and CDR2: MDHEN, SYDVKM. Trimming shortened V by 8 bases and J by 9 bases, and 8 bases separated the two germline ends. The CDR3 DNA follows: TGTGCCAGCCGGGGGTTTTCACCCCTCCACTTT. It encodes CASRGFSPLHF.

The V and J genes are TRBV6-5 and TRBJ1-1; a possible D gene is TRBD1 (5 bases). The V gene's germline CDR1 is MNHEY and CDR2 SVGAGI. The CDR3 is 13 amino acids. The V end was cut by 6 bases, the J end by 1 base, with 9 bases between. The CDR3 is CASSAQGNTEAFF. CDR3 nucleotides: TGTGCCAGCAGCGCTCAGGGGAACACTGAAGCTTTCTTT.

The genes are TRBV3-1 (or the pseudogene TRBV3-2) and TRBJ1-5; the D is unclear. CDR1 LGHDT and CDR2 YNNKEL come from the germline V gene (reference sequence). With 5 bases removed from V and 5 bases from J, the gap between germline ends came to 10 bases. CDR3 size: 13 residues. This CDR3 reads CASSLERDQPQHF. The CDR3, as DNA: TGTGCCAGCAGCTTGGAACGGGATCAGCCCCAGCATTTT.

The rearrangement links TRBV2 to TRBJ1-3; D perhaps matches TRBD1 (5 bases). CDR3 length equals 15 residues. Germline CDR1 is SNHLY and CDR2 is FYNNEI. Trimming cost V 3 bases and J 4 bases, with 13 bases left between them. CDR3 DNA sequence: TGTGCCAGCAGTGAGATTGCGGGGGTCGGAAACACCATATATTTT. It codes for CASSEIAGVGNTIYF.

The sample holds a few counts of this clone. The chain is built from TRBV29-1 and TRBJ2-5, with a tentative D call TRBD2 (7 bases). The CDR3 is made up of 12 amino acids. V dropped 7 bases and J dropped 3 bases, with 12 bases sitting between them. Germline values: CDR1 SQVTM, CDR2 ANQGSEA. The CDR3 nucleotides read TGCAGCGGAGGGGGGGGCAAAGAGACCCAGTACTTC. Translating gives CSGGGGKETQYF.

The gene calls are TRBV9 and TRBJ2-1; 9 bases match TRBD2. The CDR3 consists of 17 residues. Looked up from germline, CDR1 is SGDLS and CDR2 is YYNGEE. Germline trimming cut 1 base from V and 2 bases from J; bases unmatched to any gene: 7. CDR3 sequence: CASSVPLAGLTYNEQFF. The CDR3 DNA follows: TGTGCCAGCAGCGTACCCCTAGCGGGGCTAACCTACAATGAGCAGTTCTTC.

The chain is built from TRBV11-3 and TRBJ2-5; perhaps TRBD2 as D (5 bases). CDR1 and CDR2 (germline): SGHNT, YENEEA. V was shortened by 3 bases and J by 3 bases, with 11 bases between the two germline ends. CDR3 length: 14 residues. CDR3 protein: CASSFAGNKETQYF. CDR3 coding DNA: TGTGCCAGCAGCTTTGCGGGTAACAAAGAGACCCAGTACTTC.

V is TRBV6-1 and J is TRBJ1-1; TRBD1 might be the D (5 bases). The CDR3 length is 14 residues. V gave up 4 bases and J gave up 0 bases, with 9 bases separating them. Looked up from germline, CDR1 is MNHNS and CDR2 is SASEGT. CDR3 nucleotide sequence: TGTGCCAGCAGTGGCGACAGATTGAACACTGAAGCTTTCTTT. This encodes CASSGDRLNTEAFF.

The chain has TRBV5-4 and TRBJ1-6; D not certain. The CDR3 runs 14 residues. V was pared by 2 bases and J by 10 bases, with 13 bases between. Germline V gives CDR1 SGHNT, CDR2 YYREEE (reference sequence). Written as DNA, the CDR3 is TGTGCCAGCAGCTTAGGCAGAGGGCTCTCACCCCTCCACTTT. The encoded protein is CASSLGRGLSPLHF.

This clone was seen a single time. This sequence joins TRBV11-2 and TRBJ2-7; D unresolved. The germline V and J ends were trimmed by 3 bases and 1 base, with 10 bases remaining between them. Germline loops: CDR1 SGHAT, CDR2 FQNNGV. The CDR3 extends over 14 amino acids. The CDR3 loop is CASSFYLRSYEQYF. The CDR3 region has the DNA TGTGCCAGCAGCTTTTATCTGAGGTCCTACGAGCAGTACTTC.

This chain connects TRBV27 to TRBJ1-4; 8 bases are a match to TRBD1. The V segment lost 3 bases and the J segment 0 bases; nucleotides outside the gene matches: 15. Germline CDR1 is MNHEY and CDR2 is SMNVEV (reference sequence). The CDR3 runs to 20 residues. This CDR3 is CASSFLRGTGGSATNEKLFF. The DNA for the CDR3 is TGTGCCAGCAGTTTTCTGAGGGGGACAGGTGGCTCCGCAACTAATGAAAAACTGTTTTTT.

This chain uses TRBV5-4 with TRBJ2-1; D gene uncertain. The germline gives CDR1 SGHNT, CDR2 YYREEE (reference sequence). The CDR3 totals 10 residues. Trimming took 4 bases from V and 6 from J, leaving 2 bases between them. The CDR3 reads CASSRNEQFF. DNA of the CDR3: TGTGCCAGCAGCCGCAATGAGCAGTTCTTC.

This chain connects TRBV4-2 to TRBJ2-3, with 8 bases matching TRBD1. CDR3 length: 14 amino acids. Unmatched junction bases numbered 5, after V lost 3 bases and J lost 6 bases. The germline gives CDR1 LGHNA, CDR2 YNFKEQ. CDR3 nucleotide sequence: TGTGCCAGCAGCCAGACAGGGGCGTTGGATACGCAGTATTTT. This gives the protein CASSQTGALDTQYF.

The V gene is TRBV19, the J gene TRBJ2-1, with 7 bases lining up with TRBD2. Germline V gene data show CDR1 as LNHDA and CDR2 as SQIVND (reference sequence). V dropped 10 bases and J dropped 0; count of bases not matched to a gene: 9. The CDR3 has 15 residues. This CDR3 reads CATTSGVSSYNEQFF. The CDR3 DNA follows: TGTGCCACTACGAGCGGGGTGAGCTCCTACAATGAGCAGTTCTTC.

The chain is built from TRBV5-1 and TRBJ2-7, with 7 bases identical to TRBD1. CDR3 size: 14 residues. The J segment lost 2 bases and the V segment lost 3 bases, leaving 5 bases of the junction unmatched. Per germline, CDR1 SGHRS and CDR2 YFSETQ. CDR3 DNA sequence: TGCGCCAGCAGCTACCGACAGGGAACCTACGAGCAGTACTTC. This sequence encodes CASSYRQGTYEQYF.

The chain joins TRBV3-1 (or the pseudogene TRBV3-2) to TRBJ2-2; a possible D gene is TRBD1 (5 bases). The CDR3 runs to 15 residues. CDR1 is LGHDT, CDR2 YNNKEL, per germline (reference sequence). Trimming took off 4 bases at V and 4 bases at J, with 13 bases between the two ends. The DNA of the CDR3 is TGTGCCAGCAGCCTTCAGGGTGGCGGCACCGGGGAGCTGTTTTTT. It is translated as CASSLQGGGTGELFF.